The 8 T cell receptor beta chains presented below share a single source sample, sequenced in a study of response to subunit inactivated influenza vaccine (dated by TCRdb to 2017 to 2018). Library construction relied on RT-PCR. Sequencing instrument: Illumina HiSeq 2500. The public reads were reprocessed in TCRdb via fastp at Q25 and MiXCR, keeping in-frame beta chains. Rows are unified per CDR3 protein, each entry keeping the most common DNA and genes. In all, the sample holds about 480,000 distinct CDR3 sequences, and approximately 24% of those were seen once. Jointly, the top ten make up under 2.5% of the sample. The specimen comprised CD4+ T cells sorted from PBMCs, sampled about 5 days after vaccination. These receptor sequences come from a man aged 50-60 years who received an inactivated influenza vaccine. Donor details come from another sample of the same person, matched by shared clones.

This clonotype turned up a few times. The chain links TRBV29-1 to TRBJ2-1; D remains ambiguous. CDR1 and CDR2 from the germline V gene are SQVTM and ANQGSEA. V gave up 0 bases and J gave up 0 bases, with 12 bases separating them. This CDR3 has 16 residues. The CDR3 region is CSVEDGQTSSYNEQFF. CDR3 coding DNA: TGCAGCGTTGAAGATGGGCAAACGAGCTCCTACAATGAGCAGTTCTTC.

The CDR3 DNA reads TGTGCCAGCAGTTTAAACGGTCCTCAGGGGACCCAGTACTTC. It encodes CASSLNGPQGTQYF. This chain links TRBV12-3 or TRBV12-4 with TRBJ2-5, with D possibly TRBD1 on 5 matching bases. This CDR3 has 14 amino acids. V lost 2 bases and J lost 7, with 14 bases in between.

The chain joins TRBV6-6 to TRBJ1-2, with D possibly being TRBD1 (5 bases). The CDR3 runs 12 residues. Germline CDR1 and CDR2: MNHNY and SVGAGI (reference sequence). Trimming took 6 bases from V and 13 from J, leaving 18 bases between them. CDR3 in DNA: TGTGCCAGCAGAGATCCCGGGACCGCCGGCACCTTC. This translates into CASRDPGTAGTF.

The V gene is TRBV5-1, the J gene TRBJ2-3; 12 nucleotides line up with TRBD2. V lost 4 bases and J lost 3; bases outside the gene matches: 9. Germline CDR1 SGHRS, CDR2 YFSETQ. This CDR3 comprises 17 residues. The DNA for the CDR3 is TGCGCCAGCAGCCACGACCCGACTAGCGGGGGAACAGATACGCAGTATTTT. Translation gives CASSHDPTSGGTDTQYF. The full variable domain, its missing parts supplied by reference TRBV5-1 and TRBJ2-3, is KAGVTQTPRYLIKTRGQQVTLSCSPISGHRSVSWYQQTPGQGLQFLFEYFSETQRNKGNFPGRFSGRQFSNSRSEMNVSTLELGDSALYLCASSHDPTSGGTDTQYFGPGTRLTVL.

This clonotype was seen a few times. The V gene is TRBV29-1, the J gene TRBJ2-5; 8 bases map to TRBD2. CDR3 length: 13 residues. In germline, CDR1 is SQVTM, CDR2 ANQGSEA. V lost 4 bases, J lost 5 bases, and 6 bases stayed unmatched. CDR3 residues: CSVAGTRRETQYF. CDR3 nucleotide sequence: TGCAGCGTTGCCGGGACTAGAAGGGAGACCCAGTACTTC.

This clonotype was picked up a small number of times. The V and J genes are TRBV12-3 or TRBV12-4 and TRBJ2-7; TRBD2 agrees at 9 bases. V gave up 6 bases and J gave up 2 bases; unmatched junction bases: 5. CDR3 length: 14 amino acids. The CDR3 sequence: CASSPGGRAYEQYF. The DNA for the CDR3 is TGTGCCAGCAGCCCCGGCGGGAGGGCCTACGAGCAGTACTTC.

This clonotype has ten or more counts. The gene calls are TRBV12-3 or TRBV12-4 and TRBJ2-7, with D perhaps TRBD1 (6 bases). V was clipped by 8 bases and J by 5 bases, with 19 bases between them. CDR3 length: 14 amino acids. CDR3 loop: CASVRGGSFNEQYF. The DNA for the CDR3 is TGTGCCAGCGTAAGAGGGGGTTCTTTCAACGAGCAGTACTTC.

This clonotype was recorded a few times. The chain joins TRBV10-3 to TRBJ2-1; 15 nucleotides line up with TRBD2. Germline CDR1 ENHRY, CDR2 SYGVKD. The CDR3 runs to 18 residues. The J segment lost 6 bases and the V segment lost 8 bases, leaving 14 bases of the junction unmatched. This chain's CDR3 is CAIGPGLAGGPRGNEQFF. Written as DNA, the CDR3 is TGTGCCATCGGCCCCGGACTAGCGGGAGGGCCAAGGGGCAATGAGCAGTTCTTC.